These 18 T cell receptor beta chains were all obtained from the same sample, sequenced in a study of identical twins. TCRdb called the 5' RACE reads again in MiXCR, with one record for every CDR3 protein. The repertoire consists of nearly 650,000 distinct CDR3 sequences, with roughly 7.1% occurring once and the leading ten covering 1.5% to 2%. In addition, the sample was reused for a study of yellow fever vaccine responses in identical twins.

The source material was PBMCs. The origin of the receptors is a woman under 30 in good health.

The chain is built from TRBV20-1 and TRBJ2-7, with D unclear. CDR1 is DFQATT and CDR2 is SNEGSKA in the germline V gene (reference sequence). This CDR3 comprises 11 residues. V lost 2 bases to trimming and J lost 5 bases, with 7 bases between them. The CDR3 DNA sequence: TGCAGTGCTAGATTTGTTAACGAGCAGTACTTC. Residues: CSARFVNEQYF.

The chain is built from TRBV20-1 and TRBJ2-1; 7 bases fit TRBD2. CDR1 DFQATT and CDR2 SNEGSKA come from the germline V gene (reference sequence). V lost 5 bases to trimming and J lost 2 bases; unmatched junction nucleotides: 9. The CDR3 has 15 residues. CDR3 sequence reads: CSAGRSGDPYNEQFF. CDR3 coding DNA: TGCAGTGCTGGCAGAAGCGGGGACCCCTACAATGAGCAGTTCTTC.

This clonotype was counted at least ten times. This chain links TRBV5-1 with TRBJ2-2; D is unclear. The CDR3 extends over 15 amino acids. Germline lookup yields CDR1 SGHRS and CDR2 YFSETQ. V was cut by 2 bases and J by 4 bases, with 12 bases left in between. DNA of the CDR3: TGCGCCAGCAGCTTCCAACGCGGCCCCACCGGGGAGCTGTTTTTT. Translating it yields CASSFQRGPTGELFF.

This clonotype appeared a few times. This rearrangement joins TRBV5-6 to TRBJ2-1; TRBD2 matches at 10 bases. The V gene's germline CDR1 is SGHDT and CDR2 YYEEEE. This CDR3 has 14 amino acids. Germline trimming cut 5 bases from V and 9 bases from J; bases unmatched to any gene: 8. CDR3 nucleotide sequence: TGTGCCAGCAGAGAAAGCGGGAGGGCCAGTGAGCAGTTCTTC. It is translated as CASRESGRASEQFF.

For the CDR3, the DNA is TGTGCCAGCAGCTTAGGGTTCGGCAGTTCCTACGAGCAGTACGTC. Translating gives CASSLGFGSSYEQYV. V and J are TRBV7-9 and TRBJ2-7, with D unclear. CDR3 length equals 15 residues. Germline CDR1 SEHNR, CDR2 FQNEAQ (reference sequence). With 1 base removed from V and 1 base from J, the gap between germline ends came to 11 bases.

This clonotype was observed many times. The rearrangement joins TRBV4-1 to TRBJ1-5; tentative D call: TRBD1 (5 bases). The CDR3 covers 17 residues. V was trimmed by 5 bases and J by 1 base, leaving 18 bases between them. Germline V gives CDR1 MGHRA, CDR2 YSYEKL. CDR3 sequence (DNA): TGCGCCAGCAGCAGGGGAGGGGTAGTTGCGAGCAATCAGCCCCAGCATTTT. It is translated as CASSRGGVVASNQPQHF.

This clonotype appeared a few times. The CDR3 DNA reads as TGTGCCAGCAGCTTAGTCTATGCGGAGACCCAGTACTTC. Its translation: CASSLVYAETQYF. J is TRBJ2-5 and V is TRBV7-2; D is undetermined. CDR3 size: 13 residues. The V end lost 1 base, the J end lost 5 bases, and 8 bases lay between the germline ends. Germline V CDR1 and CDR2: SGHTA, FQGNSA.

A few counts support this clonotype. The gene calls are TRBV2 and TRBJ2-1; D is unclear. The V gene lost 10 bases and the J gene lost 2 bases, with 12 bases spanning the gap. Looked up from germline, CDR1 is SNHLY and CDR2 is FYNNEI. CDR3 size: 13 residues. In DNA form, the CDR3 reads TGTGCCAACCAAATCGCGGCCTACAATGAGCAGTTCTTC. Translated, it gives CANQIAAYNEQFF.

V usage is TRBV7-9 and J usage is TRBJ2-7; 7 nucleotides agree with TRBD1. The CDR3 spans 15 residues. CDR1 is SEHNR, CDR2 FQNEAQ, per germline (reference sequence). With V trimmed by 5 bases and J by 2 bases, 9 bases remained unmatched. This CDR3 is CASSPQGDGTYEQYF. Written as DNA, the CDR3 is TGTGCCAGCAGCCCCCAGGGGGATGGGACCTACGAGCAGTACTTC.

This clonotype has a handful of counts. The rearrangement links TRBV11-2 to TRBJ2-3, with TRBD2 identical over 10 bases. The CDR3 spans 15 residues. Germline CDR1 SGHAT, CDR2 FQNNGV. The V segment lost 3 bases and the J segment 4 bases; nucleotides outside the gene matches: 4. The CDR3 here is CASSFTSGTSDTQYF. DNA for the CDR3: TGTGCCAGCAGCTTTACTAGCGGGACCTCAGATACGCAGTATTTT.

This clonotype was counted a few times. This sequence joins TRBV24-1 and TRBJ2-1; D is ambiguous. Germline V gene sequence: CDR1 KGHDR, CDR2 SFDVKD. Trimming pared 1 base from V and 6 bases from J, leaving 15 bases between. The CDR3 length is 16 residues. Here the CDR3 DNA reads TGTGCCACCAGTGATTTCGTATCCTGGGGAATCAATGAGCAGTTCTTC. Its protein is CATSDFVSWGINEQFF.

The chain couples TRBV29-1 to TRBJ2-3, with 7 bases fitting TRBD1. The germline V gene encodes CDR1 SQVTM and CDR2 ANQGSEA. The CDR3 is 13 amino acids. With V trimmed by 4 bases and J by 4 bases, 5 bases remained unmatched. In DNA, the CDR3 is TGCAGCGTTGGTGAGGGGGCTGCAGATACGCAGTATTTT. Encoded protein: CSVGEGAADTQYF.

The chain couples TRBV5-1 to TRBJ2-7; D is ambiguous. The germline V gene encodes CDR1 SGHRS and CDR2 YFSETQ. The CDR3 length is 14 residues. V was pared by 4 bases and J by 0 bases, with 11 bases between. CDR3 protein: CASSGPRASYEQYF. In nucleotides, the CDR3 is TGCGCCAGCAGCGGCCCTCGCGCCTCCTACGAGCAGTACTTC.

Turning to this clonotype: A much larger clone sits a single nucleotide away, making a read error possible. CDR3: CCARDGRGAVPDTQYF. The CDR3 DNA follows: TGCTGTGCTAGAGATGGCAGGGGCGCCGTGCCAGATACGCAGTATTTT. This rearrangement joins TRBV20-1 to TRBJ2-3; a weak D match, TRBD1 (6 bases). CDR1 and CDR2 (germline): DFQATT, SNEGSKA (reference sequence). The CDR3 consists of 16 residues.

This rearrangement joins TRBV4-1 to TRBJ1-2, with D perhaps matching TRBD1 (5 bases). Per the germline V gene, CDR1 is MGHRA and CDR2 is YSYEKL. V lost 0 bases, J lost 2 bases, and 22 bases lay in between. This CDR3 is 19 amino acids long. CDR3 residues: CASSQDTLRRHTGNYGYTF. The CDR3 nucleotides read TGCGCCAGCAGCCAAGACACGCTACGGCGCCACACAGGAAACTATGGCTACACCTTC.

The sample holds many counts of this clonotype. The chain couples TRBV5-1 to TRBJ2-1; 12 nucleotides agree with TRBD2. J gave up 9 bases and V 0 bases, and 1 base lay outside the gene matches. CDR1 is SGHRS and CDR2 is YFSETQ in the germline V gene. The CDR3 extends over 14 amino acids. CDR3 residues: CASSLELAGGEQFF. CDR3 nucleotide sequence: TGCGCCAGCAGCTTGGAACTAGCGGGAGGTGAGCAGTTCTTC.

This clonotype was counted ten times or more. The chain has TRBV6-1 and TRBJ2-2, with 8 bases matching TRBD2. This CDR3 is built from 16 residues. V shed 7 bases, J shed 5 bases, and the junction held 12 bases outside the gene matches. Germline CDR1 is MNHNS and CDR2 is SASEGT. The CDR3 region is CASNSRGIAGTGELFF. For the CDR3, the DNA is TGTGCCAGCAACTCAAGGGGTATAGCGGGAACCGGGGAGCTGTTTTTT.

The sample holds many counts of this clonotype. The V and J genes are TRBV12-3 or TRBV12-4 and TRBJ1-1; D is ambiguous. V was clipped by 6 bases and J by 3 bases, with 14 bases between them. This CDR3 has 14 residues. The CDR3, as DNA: TGTGCCAGCAGCCCGGACCCACGATACACTGAAGCTTTCTTT. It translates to CASSPDPRYTEAFF.